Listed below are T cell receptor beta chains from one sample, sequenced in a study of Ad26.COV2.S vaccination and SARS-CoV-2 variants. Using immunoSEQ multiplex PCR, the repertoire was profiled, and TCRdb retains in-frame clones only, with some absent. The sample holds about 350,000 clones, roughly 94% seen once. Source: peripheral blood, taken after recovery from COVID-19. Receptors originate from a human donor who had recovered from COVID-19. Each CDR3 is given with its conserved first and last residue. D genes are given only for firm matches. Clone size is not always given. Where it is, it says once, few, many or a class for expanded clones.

TGTGCCAGCAGTTTGAACAGGGTGGACATTCAGTACTTC	CASSLNRVDIQYF	-	once	TRBV6-5	TRBJ2-4
TGTGCCAGCAGTGAACAGCTGAACTCTGGAAACACCATATATTTT	CASSEQLNSGNTIYF	-	once	TRBV6-1	TRBJ1-3
TGCGCCAGCAGCTTGGATTCCGGGGTCGAAAAACTGTTTTTT	CASSLDSGVEKLFF	-	-	TRBV5-1	TRBJ1-4
TGTGCCAGCAGTTTGCGGGGGTCCCGGGACGAGCAGTACTTC	CASSLRGSRDEQYF	TRBD2	-	TRBV14	TRBJ2-7
TGTGCCAGCAGTGCGTTAGAGACAGGGGGTATCGGGCAGCCCCAGCATTTT	CASSALETGGIGQPQHF	TRBD1	-	TRBV6-1	TRBJ1-5
TGTGCCAGCAGCTTCCAGGGGGACTACGAGCAGTACTTC	CASSFQGDYEQYF	TRBD1	-	TRBV7-2	TRBJ2-7
TGTGCCAGCTCACCTACAGAGGAAAAACTGTTTTTT	CASSPTEEKLFF	-	-	TRBV18	TRBJ1-4
TGCGCCAGCAGTGGTGGAGGGAATGAGCAGTTCTTC	CASSGGGNEQFF	-	-	TRBV10-2	TRBJ2-1
TGTGCCAGAACCCCCGGACATCTTGGACCCTATGGCTACACCTTC	CARTPGHLGPYGYTF	-	-	TRBV5-3	TRBJ1-2
TGTGCCAGCAGCAACGTAGACTACGAGCAGTACTTC	CASSNVDYEQYF	-	-	TRBV3-1/TRBV3-2	TRBJ2-7
TGTGCCAGCAGCGAGACAGGGGGGCTCCAAGAGACCCAGTACTTC	CASSETGGLQETQYF	TRBD1	-	TRBV9	TRBJ2-5
TGTGCCAGCAGTTTAAAGGGGATCACTGAAGCTTTCTTT	CASSLKGITEAFF	-	-	TRBV27	TRBJ1-1
TGCGCCAGCAGCTTCGGATCTCAGATGAACACTGAAGCTTTCTTT	CASSFGSQMNTEAFF	-	-	TRBV5-1	TRBJ1-1
TGTGCCAGTGGGCGGACAGCTAGCACAGATACGCAGTATTTT	CASGRTASTDTQYF	-	-	TRBV19	TRBJ2-3
TGTGCCAGCAGCTTGGTCGCCAGCGAAAAACTGTTTTTT	CASSLVASEKLFF	-	-	TRBV5-5	TRBJ1-4
TGTGCCAGCAGCTTAGCGAGCGGGGGGGCAGATACGCAGTATTTT	CASSLASGGADTQYF	TRBD2	-	TRBV7-2	TRBJ2-3
TGTGCCAGCAGTTTATCCCGGGGGTCTCAGCCCCAGCATTTT	CASSLSRGSQPQHF	-	once	TRBV27	TRBJ1-5
TGTGCCAGCAGTTTTAGGGGGGGCGAGCAGTACTTC	CASSFRGGEQYF	-	once	TRBV28	TRBJ2-7
TGTGCCAGCTCGCGGGACAGCGCCGACGACGAGCAGTACTTC	CASSRDSADDEQYF	-	-	TRBV18	TRBJ2-7
TGTGCCAGCTCACCGGGTAGCCGGGAGACCCAGTACTTC	CASSPGSRETQYF	-	-	TRBV18	TRBJ2-5
TGCAGCGTTGGTAAGGGCCTCGTCACAGATACGCAGTATTTT	CSVGKGLVTDTQYF	-	-	TRBV29-1	TRBJ2-3
TGCGCCAGCAGCTTTTCGGGACAGGTCATCTACGAGCAGTACTTC	CASSFSGQVIYEQYF	TRBD1	-	TRBV5-1	TRBJ2-7
TGTGCCAGCAGCCGCGCCGGCGGGGCTAACACCGGGGAGCTGTTTTTT	CASSRAGGANTGELFF	-	-	TRBV7-8	TRBJ2-2
TGTGCCAGCAGCCGCGGAGGGGGGCTTGGAAACACCATATATTTT	CASSRGGGLGNTIYF	-	once	TRBV6-6	TRBJ1-3
TGTGCCAGCAGCTCTCGACAGGTGATGAACACTGAAGCTTTCTTT	CASSSRQVMNTEAFF	-	-	TRBV7-9	TRBJ1-1
TGTGCCAGCAGTTTAAGTGGACAGCCCATGAACACTGAAGCTTTCTTT	CASSLSGQPMNTEAFF	-	-	TRBV27	TRBJ1-1
TGTGCCACCAGCAGAGTATCAGGAAACACCATATATTTT	CATSRVSGNTIYF	-	-	TRBV15	TRBJ1-3
TGTGCCAGCAGTTACTCGATTTCTCTCATGAACACTGAAGCTTTCTTT	CASSYSISLMNTEAFF	-	-	TRBV6-5	TRBJ1-1
TGTGCCAGCAGCTTGGCGGTCGCGGAGGGGGCAGCCGGGGAGCTGTTTTTT	CASSLAVAEGAAGELFF	-	-	TRBV5-6	TRBJ2-2
TGTGCCAGCAGCGATCAGGGGGCGGTCAACACTGAAGCTTTCTTT	CASSDQGAVNTEAFF	TRBD1	-	TRBV9	TRBJ1-1
TGTGCCAGTAGACAATCGACTAGCGGGGGCCCTAGCACAGATACGCAGTATTTT	CASRQSTSGGPSTDTQYF	TRBD2	-	TRBV19	TRBJ2-3
TGCGCCAGCAGTCAAGGGGGGATGGACCGCGAGGACACCGGGGAGCTGTTTTTT	CASSQGGMDREDTGELFF	-	once	TRBV23-1	TRBJ2-2
TGTGCCAGCAGCGCCGAGACAGGCACGGCAGGGGACGAGCAGTACTTC	CASSAETGTAGDEQYF	-	-	TRBV9	TRBJ2-7
TGTGCCAGCAGCTATAGCGGGGGCACAGATACGCAGTATTTT	CASSYSGGTDTQYF	TRBD2	-	TRBV3-1/TRBV3-2	TRBJ2-3
TGCGCCAGCAGCTTGCAAGGGCGGAGGTACGAGCAGTACTTC	CASSLQGRRYEQYF	-	few	TRBV5-1	TRBJ2-7
TGCGCCAGCAGTCAGCCAGGGGAGCGGGGGATGGGGGAGACCCAGTACTTC	CASSQPGERGMGETQYF	TRBD2	-	TRBV23-1	TRBJ2-5
TGTGCCAGCACCCCATTTGAGAGGGTTAAAGCTTTCTTT	CASTPFERVKAFF	-	-	TRBV6-2/TRBV6-3	TRBJ1-1
TGTGCCAGCAGCTGGGAAGAGGAGGGGACTCGTTTCGGCTACACCTTC	CASSWEEEGTRFGYTF	-	-	TRBV5-6	TRBJ1-2
TGTGCCAGCAGCCTCTATGGAGGGAACTATGGCTACACCTTC	CASSLYGGNYGYTF	-	-	TRBV7-9	TRBJ1-2
TGTGCCAGCAGCTTAGCCTACGCCTCCTACGAGCAGTACTTC	CASSLAYASYEQYF	-	few	TRBV11-2	TRBJ2-7
TGTGCCAGCAGTGATAGGGACAGTTCAAACACCTTC	CASSDRDSSNTF	TRBD1	-	TRBV2	TRBJ1-2
TGTGCCAGCAGCCCACAAGGACAGGGGGTGAACGAGCAGTACTTC	CASSPQGQGVNEQYF	TRBD1	-	TRBV7-8	TRBJ2-7
TGTGCCATCAGGGCTCCCGGGACAGGGTTCACGAATGAGCAGTTCTTC	CAIRAPGTGFTNEQFF	TRBD1	-	TRBV10-3	TRBJ2-1
TGTGCCACCAGCGGGCGGGGGCTAGCGGGGCCAGATACGCAGTATTTT	CATSGRGLAGPDTQYF	TRBD2	-	TRBV15	TRBJ2-3
TGTGCCAGCAGCTCTACCGGGGACAGGATATATTTT	CASSSTGDRIYF	TRBD1	-	TRBV11-2	TRBJ1-3
TGTGCCAGCAGTTACTCGCACAGCCAAGAGACCCAGTACTTC	CASSYSHSQETQYF	-	-	TRBV6-2/TRBV6-3	TRBJ2-5
TGTGCCAGCAGTTCCCGGGCCCACGATGAAAAACTGTTTTTT	CASSSRAHDEKLFF	-	-	TRBV7-9	TRBJ1-4
TGCGCCAGCAGCTCCGGGACAGAGTCTCGTGGCACAGATACGCAGTATTTT	CASSSGTESRGTDTQYF	TRBD1	-	TRBV5-1	TRBJ2-3
TGCAGCGTTCCAGGACAGGGGCTCTATGGCTACACCTTC	CSVPGQGLYGYTF	TRBD1	-	TRBV29-1	TRBJ1-2
TGCGCCAGCAGCCAAGAACGGATAGCGGGGGGCGTCTCTGGGGCCAACGTCCTGACTTTC	CASSQERIAGGVSGANVLTF	TRBD2	once	TRBV4-1	TRBJ2-6
TGCGCCAGCAGCTTGGATCCCGGGACGGTGAACACTGAAGCTTTCTTT	CASSLDPGTVNTEAFF	-	-	TRBV5-1	TRBJ1-1
TGTGCCAGTAGTCCCCGGGGTACAGGGGCTGAAGCTTTCTTT	CASSPRGTGAEAFF	TRBD1	-	TRBV19	TRBJ1-1
TGCGCCAGCAGTGTAAAGGGGGGCGACTCTGGAAACACCATATATTTT	CASSVKGGDSGNTIYF	-	-	TRBV10-2	TRBJ1-3
TGTGCCAGCAGCGTCGGGACAGGGGGTAACTATGGCTACACCTTC	CASSVGTGGNYGYTF	TRBD1	once	TRBV9	TRBJ1-2